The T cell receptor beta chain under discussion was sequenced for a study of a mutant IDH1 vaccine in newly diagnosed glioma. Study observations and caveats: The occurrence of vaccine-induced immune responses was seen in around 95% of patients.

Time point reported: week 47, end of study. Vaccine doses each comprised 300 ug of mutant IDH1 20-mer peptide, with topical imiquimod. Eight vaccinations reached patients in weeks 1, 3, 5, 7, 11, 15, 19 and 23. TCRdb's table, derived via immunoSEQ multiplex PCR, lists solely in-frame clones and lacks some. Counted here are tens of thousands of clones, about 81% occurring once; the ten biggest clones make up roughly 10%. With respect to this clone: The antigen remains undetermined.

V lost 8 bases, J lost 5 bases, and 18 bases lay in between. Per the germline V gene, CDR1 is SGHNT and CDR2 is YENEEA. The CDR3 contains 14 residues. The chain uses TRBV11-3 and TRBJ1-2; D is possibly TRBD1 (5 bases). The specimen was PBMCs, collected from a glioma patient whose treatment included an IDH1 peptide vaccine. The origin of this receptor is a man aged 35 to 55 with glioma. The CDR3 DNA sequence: TGTGCCAGCGGCGGCAGGGCGGCTCGTTATGGCTACACCTTC. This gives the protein CASGGRAARYGYTF. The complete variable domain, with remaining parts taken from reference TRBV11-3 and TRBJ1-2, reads EAGVVQSPRYKIIEKKQPVAFWCNPISGHNTLYWYLQNLGQGPELLIRYENEEAVDDSQLPKDRFSAERLKGVDSTLKIQPAELGDSAVYLCASGGRAARYGYTFGSGTRLTVV.